This T cell receptor beta chain was identified during a study of Ad26.COV2.S vaccination and SARS-CoV-2 variants. Overall study: Into the muscle, Ad26.COV2.S was dosed once or twice, 56 days apart. Study observations and caveats: Reports say spike-specific CD8+ and CD4+ T cell responses covered substantial breadth after vaccination.

The CDR3 contains 16 residues. In germline, CDR1 is SGHRS, CDR2 YFSETQ. J was trimmed by 9 bases and V by 0 bases; bases with no gene match: 9. TCRdb keeps only in-frame clones here, not all; method: immunoSEQ multiplex PCR. The profile shows 510,000 or so clones, roughly 87% of them singletons. About this clone: What it binds is not known.

Treatment meaning: 15 to 20 received Ad26.COV2.S at low or high dose, single or two shots; about five received placebo; per-sample allocation not given. Day 63 following the first vaccine or placebo injection was when the samples were taken. The sample was peripheral blood, taken in a trial of Ad26.COV2.S vaccine versus placebo. The V gene is TRBV5-1, the J gene TRBJ1-6; 7 nucleotides match TRBD1. This receptor was obtained from a person aged 18-65 years who received the Ad26.COV2.S COVID-19 vaccine or a placebo. The CDR3 reads CASSLGDSSSGSPLHF. The DNA for the CDR3 is TGCGCCAGCAGCTTGGGGGACAGCTCGTCGGGTTCACCCCTCCACTTT.